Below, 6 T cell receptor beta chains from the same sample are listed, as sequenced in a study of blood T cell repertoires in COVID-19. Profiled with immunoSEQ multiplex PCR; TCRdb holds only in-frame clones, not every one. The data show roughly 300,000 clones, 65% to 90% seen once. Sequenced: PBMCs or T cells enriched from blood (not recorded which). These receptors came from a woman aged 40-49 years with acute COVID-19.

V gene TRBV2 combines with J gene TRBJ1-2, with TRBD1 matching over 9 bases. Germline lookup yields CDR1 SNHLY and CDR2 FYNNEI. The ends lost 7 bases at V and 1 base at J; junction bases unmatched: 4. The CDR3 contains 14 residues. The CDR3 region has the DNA TGTGCCAGCACCCCGGACAGGGGTAACTATGGCTACACCTTC. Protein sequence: CASTPDRGNYGYTF.

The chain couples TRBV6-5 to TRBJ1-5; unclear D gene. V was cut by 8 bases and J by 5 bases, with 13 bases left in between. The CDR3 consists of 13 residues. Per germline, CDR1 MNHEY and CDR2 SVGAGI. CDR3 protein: CASGRAGHQPQHF. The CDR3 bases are TGTGCCAGCGGGAGAGCGGGCCATCAGCCCCAGCATTTT.

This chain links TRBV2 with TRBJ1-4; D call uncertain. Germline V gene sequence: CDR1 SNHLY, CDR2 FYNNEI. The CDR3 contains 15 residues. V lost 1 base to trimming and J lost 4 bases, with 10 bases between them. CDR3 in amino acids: CASSEGNSFNEKLFF. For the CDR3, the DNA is TGTGCCAGCAGTGAAGGCAACAGCTTTAATGAAAAACTGTTTTTT.

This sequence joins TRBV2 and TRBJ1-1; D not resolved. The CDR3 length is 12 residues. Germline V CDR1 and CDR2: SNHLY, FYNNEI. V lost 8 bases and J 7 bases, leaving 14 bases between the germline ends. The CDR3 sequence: CASVGPGGEAFF. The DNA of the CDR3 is TGTGCCAGCGTTGGGCCGGGAGGTGAAGCTTTCTTT.

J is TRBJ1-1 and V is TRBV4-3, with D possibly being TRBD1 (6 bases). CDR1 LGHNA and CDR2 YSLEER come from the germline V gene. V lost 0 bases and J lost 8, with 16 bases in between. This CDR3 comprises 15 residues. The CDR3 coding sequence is TGCGCCAGCAGCCAAGACGTCCAGAGCAGGGGAGAAGCTTTCTTT. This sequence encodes CASSQDVQSRGEAFF.

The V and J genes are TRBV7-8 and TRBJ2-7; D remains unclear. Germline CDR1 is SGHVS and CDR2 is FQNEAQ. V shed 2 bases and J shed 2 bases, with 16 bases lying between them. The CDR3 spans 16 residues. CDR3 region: CASSLTGSGHTYEQYF. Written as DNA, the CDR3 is TGTGCCAGCAGCTTAACCGGTTCGGGTCATACCTACGAGCAGTACTTC.